This T cell receptor (beta chain) was identified in a study of blood T cell repertoires in COVID-19. CDR1 is LNHNV and CDR2 is YYDKDF in the germline V gene (reference sequence). The CDR3 is made up of 16 amino acids. The ends were cut back, 0 bases at V and 4 bases at J, with 13 bases in the middle. Sequencing used immunoSEQ multiplex PCR; TCRdb keeps in-frame clones, though not all of them. The repertoire holds about 320,000 clones, with 90% as singletons. The source material was PBMCs or T cells enriched from blood (not recorded which). This sequence was found in a man between 60 and 70 years old who had recovered from COVID-19. V gene TRBV15 combines with J gene TRBJ2-1; weak D call: TRBD1 (5 bases). DNA of the CDR3: TGTGCCACCAGCAGAGATAAGGGGATAAGGTACAATGAGCAGTTCTTC. Its protein is CATSRDKGIRYNEQFF.